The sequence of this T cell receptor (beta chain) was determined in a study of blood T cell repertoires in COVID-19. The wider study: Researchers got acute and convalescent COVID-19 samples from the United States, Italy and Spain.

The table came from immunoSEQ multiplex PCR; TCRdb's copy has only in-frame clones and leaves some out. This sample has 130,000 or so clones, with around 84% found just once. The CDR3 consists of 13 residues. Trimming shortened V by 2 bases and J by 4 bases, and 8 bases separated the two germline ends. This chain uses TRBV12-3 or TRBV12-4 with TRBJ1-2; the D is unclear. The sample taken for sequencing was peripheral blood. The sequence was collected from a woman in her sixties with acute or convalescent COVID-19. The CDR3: CASSLSESYGYTF. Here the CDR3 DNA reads TGTGCCAGCAGTTTATCAGAATCCTATGGCTACACCTTC.